A selection of T cell receptor beta chains follows, all from one sample in a study of T cells after yellow fever vaccination. TCRdb reanalysed the 5' RACE reads using MiXCR and keeps one entry per CDR3 protein. The sample lists 400,000 or so distinct CDR3 sequences, 6.2% occurring once. The material sequenced was PBMCs, taken 5 days after the yellow fever booster vaccination. Receptors originate from a man in his thirties or forties who received the YFV17D yellow fever vaccine. The CDR3 runs from the conserved cysteine through the conserved F or W. A D gene is named only where the DNA matches it firmly. Clone size, where shown, is once, few, many, or a class for clones that have expanded.

.	15	many	TRBJ2-3	TRBV5-6	CASSHFEFSLDTQYF	TGTGCCAGCAGCCACTTCGAATTCAGCCTAGATACGCAGTATTTT
.	14	few	TRBJ1-1	TRBV7-2	CASSLLGSYTEAFF	TGTGCCAGCAGCTTACTCGGGTCGTACACTGAAGCTTTCTTT
TRBD2	16	few	TRBJ2-5	TRBV28	CASSPRAGRGVETQYF	TGTGCCAGCAGCCCCAGGGCCGGTCGGGGGGTAGAGACCCAGTACTTC
.	15	few	TRBJ2-5	TRBV20-1	CSAKSIAEYQETQYF	TGCAGTGCCAAATCGATAGCGGAGTACCAAGAGACCCAGTACTTC
.	14	.	TRBJ2-5	TRBV18	CASSPGLYQETQYF	TGTGCCAGCTCACCGGGGTTATACCAAGAGACCCAGTACTTC
TRBD2	14	.	TRBJ2-7	TRBV20-1	CSARVLAGVNEQYF	TGCAGTGCTAGAGTACTAGCGGGAGTAAACGAGCAGTACTTC
.	14	many	TRBJ2-7	TRBV5-1	CASSSQGVGNEQYF	TGCGCCAGCAGCTCACAGGGTGTAGGGAACGAGCAGTACTTC
TRBD1	12	.	TRBJ2-5	TRBV29-1	CSVEGQPNMWYF	TGCAGCGTTGAGGGACAGCCAAATATGTGGTACTTC
.	13	.	TRBJ2-5	TRBV12-3/TRBV12-4	CASSLRFQETQYF	TGTGCCAGCAGTTTACGGTTTCAAGAGACCCAGTACTTC
.	15	many	TRBJ2-1	TRBV4-3	CASSQDFWLNNEQFF	TGCGCCAGCAGCCAAGATTTTTGGCTGAACAATGAGCAGTTCTTC
.	12	.	TRBJ1-4	TRBV20-1	CSANTGNEKLFF	TGCAGTGCCAACACAGGGAATGAAAAACTGTTTTTT
TRBD2	19	many	TRBJ2-1	TRBV12-3/TRBV12-4	CASSPQTTSLAGGLNEQFF	TGTGCCAGCAGTCCACAGACCACGTCTCTAGCGGGAGGGCTCAATGAGCAGTTCTTC
.	16	many	TRBJ1-2	TRBV5-6	CASSLTGRQTIYGYTF	TGTGCCAGCAGCCTAACGGGGAGACAGACCATCTATGGCTACACCTTC
.	15	.	TRBJ2-5	TRBV7-9	CASSLYPGGPETQYF	TGTGCCAGCAGCTTATATCCTGGAGGTCCAGAGACCCAGTACTTC
.	16	few	TRBJ1-5	TRBV5-1	CASSSLYMGPDQPQHF	TGCGCCAGCAGCTCCCTTTACATGGGCCCCGATCAGCCCCAGCATTTT
.	13	many	TRBJ2-3	TRBV20-1	CSAETSGTDTQYF	TGCAGTGCGGAGACGAGCGGCACAGATACGCAGTATTTT
TRBD2	16	many	TRBJ2-1	TRBV28	CASIETSGRASNEQFF	TGTGCCAGCATCGAGACTAGCGGGAGGGCGAGCAATGAGCAGTTCTTC
TRBD2	16	many	TRBJ2-1	TRBV14	CASSPVGLAGANEQFF	TGTGCCAGCAGCCCGGTGGGACTAGCGGGAGCCAATGAGCAGTTCTTC
.	14	few	TRBJ1-1	TRBV11-2	CASSSDFSHTEAFF	TGTGCCAGCAGCTCGGACTTCTCCCACACTGAAGCTTTCTTT
.	15	many	TRBJ2-1	TRBV7-2	CASSLTGTAYNEQFF	TGTGCCAGCAGCTTAACCGGGACTGCTTACAATGAGCAGTTCTTC
.	15	many	TRBJ2-3	TRBV6-1	CASSRDPGGSDTQYF	TGTGCCAGCAGCCGGGACCCCGGGGGCTCAGATACGCAGTATTTT
TRBD1	14	few	TRBJ2-3	TRBV5-4	CASSYNRGADTQYF	TGTGCCAGCAGCTACAACAGGGGTGCAGATACGCAGTATTTT
.	14	many	TRBJ2-5	TRBV13	CASSPVGTGETQYF	TGTGCCAGCAGCCCAGTGGGGACGGGAGAGACCCAGTACTTC
.	15	many	TRBJ2-2	TRBV5-1	CASSPDRTNTGELFF	TGCGCCAGCAGCCCAGACAGAACGAACACCGGGGAGCTGTTTTTT
.	15	many	TRBJ2-1	TRBV7-8	CASSLAGVLYNEQFF	TGTGCCAGCAGCTTAGCGGGAGTGCTCTACAATGAGCAGTTCTTC
.	16	many	TRBJ2-2	TRBV20-1	CSALDDREGTTGELFF	TGCAGTGCCCTGGATGACAGAGAAGGTACCACCGGGGAGCTGTTTTTT
TRBD1	15	few	TRBJ1-1	TRBV12-3/TRBV12-4	CASSPLGQVNTEAFF	TGTGCCAGCAGTCCCCTGGGACAGGTAAACACTGAAGCTTTCTTT
.	12	many	TRBJ1-2	TRBV9	CASSPLGDGYIF	TGTGCCAGCAGCCCCCTTGGGGATGGCTACATCTTC
.	18	few	TRBJ2-7	TRBV20-1	CSASSRVSAGRNHYEQYF	TGCAGTGCTAGTTCGCGGGTAAGCGCGGGAAGGAACCACTACGAGCAGTACTTC
.	16	few	TRBJ2-1	TRBV30	CAWSVQGSPGRYEQFF	TGTGCCTGGAGTGTTCAGGGGAGCCCCGGTCGCTATGAGCAGTTCTTC
TRBD2	16	.	TRBJ2-1	TRBV20-1	CSASSWREVPYNEQFF	TGCAGTGCTTCCTCTTGGCGGGAGGTTCCCTACAATGAGCAGTTCTTC
.	12	.	TRBJ1-1	TRBV5-6	CASSLGVREAFF	TGTGCCAGCAGCTTGGGCGTTCGTGAAGCTTTCTTT
TRBD1	16	few	TRBJ2-3	TRBV7-2	CASSLAGTGPTDTQYF	TGTGCCAGCAGCTTAGCTGGGACAGGGCCCACAGATACGCAGTATTTT
.	14	few	TRBJ1-5	TRBV5-6	CASSLLGNNQPQHF	TGTGCCAGCAGCTTGCTTGGGAACAATCAGCCCCAGCATTTT
.	13	few	TRBJ2-7	TRBV12-3/TRBV12-4	CASSLTLRGEQYF	TGTGCCAGCAGCCTCACGCTCCGGGGCGAGCAGTACTTC
TRBD2	15	few	TRBJ2-3	TRBV20-1	CSAKLAGGSTDTQYF	TGCAGTGCTAAACTAGCGGGAGGTAGCACAGATACGCAGTATTTT
TRBD1	15	few	TRBJ2-3	TRBV5-1	CASSGSGQITDTQYF	TGCGCCAGCAGCGGTTCGGGACAGATCACAGATACGCAGTATTTT
.	13	.	TRBJ2-5	TRBV29-1	CSVEWTVQETQYF	TGCAGCGTTGAATGGACAGTCCAAGAGACCCAGTACTTC
.	14	many	TRBJ2-1	TRBV7-2	CASNGYRSYNEQFF	TGTGCCAGCAATGGGTACAGATCCTACAATGAGCAGTTCTTC
.	13	few	TRBJ2-5	TRBV4-2	CASSLKDQETQYF	TGTGCCAGCAGCCTTAAGGACCAAGAGACCCAGTACTTC
TRBD2	17	.	TRBJ2-2	TRBV12-3/TRBV12-4	CASSRGLAGGQTGELFF	TGTGCCAGCAGTCGGGGACTAGCGGGAGGGCAGACCGGGGAGCTGTTTTTT